The clone carrying this T cell receptor beta chain has a handful of counts. Its target is unknown. This entry comes from a study of T-cell memory formation after mild COVID-19. Study-wide background: TCR clusters mostly belonged to single donors. Findings of the study overall: Second-wave clones that peaked on day 37 lacked confirmed SARS-CoV-2 specificity.

MiXCR, applied by TCRdb to the 5' RACE reads, yields one record per CDR3 protein. The table records a few hundred thousand distinct CDR3 sequences, approximately 8% of them present only once. This CDR3 has 18 residues. V dropped 7 bases and J dropped 2; count of bases not matched to a gene: 13. This receptor was identified in a man between 18 and 35 years old who had mild COVID-19 (a few samples of this study predate the infection). Cell type and time point are not known. The sequenced sample consisted of PBMCs or a T cell subset sorted from them (not recorded which). The chain links TRBV12-3 or TRBV12-4 to TRBJ1-5, with 11 bases matching TRBD1. CDR3 sequence (DNA): TGTGCCAGCACCTTCCTTGTGGACAGGGGGCTTGGCAATCAGCCCCAGCATTTT. Its protein is CASTFLVDRGLGNQPQHF.